Listed below are T cell receptor beta chains from one sample, sequenced in a study of cytomegalovirus exposure and HLA in healthy donors. Only in-frame clones appear in the TCRdb table, and some are missing; sequencing was by immunoSEQ multiplex PCR. The table has more than 95,000 clones, approximately 80% seen once. Sequenced sample: PBMCs. The receptors shown here come from a woman in her forties in good health and CMV-seropositive. CDR3s include the opening cysteine and the closing phenylalanine or tryptophan. The D gene is left open where the match is weak. A clone size is listed for some rows: how often the clone was seen (once, few, many), or a class if it is expanded.

cdr3_aa: CSVGLRTVLYGYTF; cdr3_nt: TGCAGCGTCGGACTTCGGACGGTTCTCTATGGCTACACCTTC; j_call: TRBJ1-2; cdr3_length: 14; d_call: .; clone_size: .; v_call: TRBV29-1
cdr3_aa: CASSSRTSSSGANVLTF; cdr3_nt: TGTGCCAGCAGCTCCAGGACTAGCAGCTCTGGGGCCAACGTCCTGACTTTC; j_call: TRBJ2-6; cdr3_length: 17; d_call: TRBD2; clone_size: .; v_call: TRBV11-3
cdr3_aa: CASSKIWGQIYGYTF; cdr3_nt: TGTGCCAGCAGTAAAATATGGGGGCAGATTTATGGCTACACCTTC; j_call: TRBJ1-2; cdr3_length: 15; d_call: .; clone_size: few; v_call: TRBV28
cdr3_aa: CASSPLEGSSYEQYF; cdr3_nt: TGTGCCAGCTCACCCCTGGAGGGGAGCTCCTACGAGCAGTACTTC; j_call: TRBJ2-7; cdr3_length: 15; d_call: .; clone_size: .; v_call: TRBV18
cdr3_aa: CASSKEGINEQFF; cdr3_nt: TGTGCCAGCAGCAAGGAGGGGATCAATGAGCAGTTCTTC; j_call: TRBJ2-1; cdr3_length: 13; d_call: .; clone_size: .; v_call: TRBV7-2
cdr3_aa: CASRLTSGLNTGELFF; cdr3_nt: TGTGCCAGCAGGCTCACTAGCGGACTGAACACCGGGGAGCTGTTTTTT; j_call: TRBJ2-2; cdr3_length: 16; d_call: TRBD2; clone_size: .; v_call: TRBV7-8
cdr3_aa: CASSIGLAGVPYEQYF; cdr3_nt: TGTGCCAGTAGTATTGGACTAGCGGGAGTCCCCTACGAGCAGTACTTC; j_call: TRBJ2-7; cdr3_length: 16; d_call: TRBD2; clone_size: .; v_call: TRBV19
cdr3_aa: CASSQRLTGNQPQHF; cdr3_nt: TGCGCCAGCAGCCAAAGATTAACAGGCAATCAGCCCCAGCATTTT; j_call: TRBJ1-5; cdr3_length: 15; d_call: .; clone_size: .; v_call: TRBV4-1
cdr3_aa: CASSLYPSGGTYNEQFF; cdr3_nt: TGTGCCAGCAGCCTATACCCAAGCGGGGGGACCTACAATGAGCAGTTCTTC; j_call: TRBJ2-1; cdr3_length: 17; d_call: TRBD2; clone_size: .; v_call: TRBV9
cdr3_aa: CASSSSLLAGNTGELFF; cdr3_nt: TGTGCCAGCAGCTCCTCATTACTAGCGGGTAACACCGGGGAGCTGTTTTTT; j_call: TRBJ2-2; cdr3_length: 17; d_call: TRBD2; clone_size: .; v_call: TRBV7-9
cdr3_aa: CASSDTGGPSNQPQHF; cdr3_nt: TGTGCCAGCAGCGATACAGGGGGGCCAAGCAATCAGCCCCAGCATTTT; j_call: TRBJ1-5; cdr3_length: 16; d_call: TRBD1; clone_size: few; v_call: TRBV5-4
cdr3_aa: CASRLLTSNDEQFF; cdr3_nt: TGTGCCAGTAGGCTGCTGACTAGCAACGATGAGCAGTTCTTC; j_call: TRBJ2-1; cdr3_length: 14; d_call: TRBD2; clone_size: .; v_call: TRBV19
cdr3_aa: CAWSVLRLAGDYYNEQFF; cdr3_nt: TGTGCCTGGAGTGTACTACGACTAGCGGGCGATTATTACAATGAGCAGTTCTTC; j_call: TRBJ2-1; cdr3_length: 18; d_call: TRBD2; clone_size: .; v_call: TRBV30
cdr3_aa: CASSLGSGSVTGELFF; cdr3_nt: TGCGCCAGCAGCTTGGGGAGCGGGAGTGTTACCGGGGAGCTGTTTTTT; j_call: TRBJ2-2; cdr3_length: 16; d_call: TRBD2; clone_size: once; v_call: TRBV5-1
cdr3_aa: CASSQGTVYEQYF; cdr3_nt: TGCGCCAGCAGCCAAGGGACAGTCTACGAGCAGTACTTC; j_call: TRBJ2-7; cdr3_length: 13; d_call: .; clone_size: few; v_call: TRBV4-1
cdr3_aa: CASASGRGGREQFF; cdr3_nt: TGTGCCAGCGCTAGCGGGAGGGGAGGGCGCGAGCAGTTCTTC; j_call: TRBJ2-1; cdr3_length: 14; d_call: TRBD2; clone_size: .; v_call: TRBV2
cdr3_aa: CASSPPRSGRGNEQYF; cdr3_nt: TGTGCCAGCAGTCCCCCGAGGAGTGGCAGGGGGAACGAGCAGTACTTC; j_call: TRBJ2-7; cdr3_length: 16; d_call: TRBD1; clone_size: .; v_call: TRBV28
cdr3_aa: CASSLTGVGETQYF; cdr3_nt: TGCGCCAGCAGCTTGACAGGGGTGGGTGAGACCCAGTACTTC; j_call: TRBJ2-5; cdr3_length: 14; d_call: TRBD1; clone_size: .; v_call: TRBV5-1
cdr3_aa: CSVVFSASGSTDTQYF; cdr3_nt: TGCAGCGTTGTCTTTTCGGCTAGCGGTAGCACAGATACGCAGTATTTT; j_call: TRBJ2-3; cdr3_length: 16; d_call: TRBD2; clone_size: few; v_call: TRBV29-1
cdr3_aa: CASALGSRFPAKNIQYF; cdr3_nt: TGTGCCAGTGCTCTTGGCAGTCGCTTCCCAGCCAAAAACATTCAGTACTTC; j_call: TRBJ2-4; cdr3_length: 17; d_call: .; clone_size: .; v_call: TRBV19
cdr3_aa: CATSRNSGSDTDTQYF; cdr3_nt: TGTGCCACCAGCCGAAATAGCGGGAGCGACACAGATACGCAGTATTTT; j_call: TRBJ2-3; cdr3_length: 16; d_call: TRBD2; clone_size: .; v_call: TRBV15
cdr3_aa: CASSLEGAGTEAFF; cdr3_nt: TGTGCCAGCAGTTTAGAGGGGGCGGGCACTGAAGCTTTCTTT; j_call: TRBJ1-1; cdr3_length: 14; d_call: TRBD1; clone_size: .; v_call: TRBV27
cdr3_aa: CASSETSGVSEQYF; cdr3_nt: TGTGCCAGCAGCGAGACTAGCGGAGTTAGCGAGCAGTACTTC; j_call: TRBJ2-7; cdr3_length: 14; d_call: TRBD2; clone_size: .; v_call: TRBV9
cdr3_aa: CASSIDRQADTQYF; cdr3_nt: TGTGCCAGTAGTATAGATCGGCAAGCGGATACGCAGTATTTT; j_call: TRBJ2-3; cdr3_length: 14; d_call: .; clone_size: .; v_call: TRBV19
cdr3_aa: CASSPPTGRDEQYF; cdr3_nt: TGTGCCAGCTCACCACCTACGGGGAGGGACGAGCAGTACTTC; j_call: TRBJ2-7; cdr3_length: 14; d_call: TRBD2; clone_size: .; v_call: TRBV18
cdr3_aa: CASSLRLAGYEQYF; cdr3_nt: TGTGCCAGTAGTCTCCGACTAGCGGGATACGAGCAGTACTTC; j_call: TRBJ2-7; cdr3_length: 14; d_call: TRBD2; clone_size: .; v_call: TRBV19
cdr3_aa: CASSLTSGLSSYEQYF; cdr3_nt: TGTGCCAGCAGCTTAACAAGCGGGCTAAGCTCCTACGAGCAGTACTTC; j_call: TRBJ2-7; cdr3_length: 16; d_call: .; clone_size: .; v_call: TRBV13
cdr3_aa: CASSERVRTGRSPLHF; cdr3_nt: TGTGCCAGCAGTGAAAGAGTTAGGACAGGGCGGTCACCCCTCCACTTT; j_call: TRBJ1-6; cdr3_length: 16; d_call: TRBD1; clone_size: .; v_call: TRBV6-1
cdr3_aa: CSVEVFDTNTGELFF; cdr3_nt: TGCAGCGTTGAAGTCTTCGACACCAACACCGGGGAGCTGTTTTTT; j_call: TRBJ2-2; cdr3_length: 15; d_call: .; clone_size: .; v_call: TRBV29-1
cdr3_aa: CASDLSGEQFF; cdr3_nt: TGTGCCAGCGATCTTAGCGGTGAGCAGTTCTTC; j_call: TRBJ2-1; cdr3_length: 11; d_call: .; clone_size: .; v_call: TRBV2
cdr3_aa: CASSPGGFGELFF; cdr3_nt: TGTGCCAGCAGCCCGGGGGGGTTCGGGGAACTGTTTTTT; j_call: TRBJ2-2; cdr3_length: 13; d_call: TRBD2; clone_size: .; v_call: TRBV13
cdr3_aa: CASSEAGGFSEQYF; cdr3_nt: TGCGCCAGCAGTGAGGCGGGAGGGTTCTCCGAGCAGTACTTC; j_call: TRBJ2-7; cdr3_length: 14; d_call: TRBD2; clone_size: .; v_call: TRBV10-2
cdr3_aa: CASTGQGANEQFF; cdr3_nt: TGTGCCAGCACGGGACAAGGGGCGAATGAGCAGTTCTTC; j_call: TRBJ2-1; cdr3_length: 13; d_call: .; clone_size: .; v_call: TRBV28